The rows below give T cell receptor beta chains drawn from one sample of a study of identical twins. TCRdb re-called the 5' RACE reads with MiXCR, one entry per CDR3 protein. The table includes roughly 500,000 distinct CDR3 sequences, approximately 22% detected once. The data also belong to a second study, concerning T cells expressing NK-cell markers.

Sequenced material: CD4+ T cells sorted from blood. These TCRs come from a woman aged 18-29 years in good health. The CDR3 runs from the conserved cysteine through the conserved F or W. A D gene is named only where the DNA matches it firmly. Clone size is stated in some rows and not others, as once, few, many or a class when expanded.

CDR3 protein: CASRKGGIGTVNNEQFF
CDR3 DNA: TGTGCCAGCAGGAAAGGCGGGATAGGGACAGTTAACAATGAGCAGTTCTTC
clone size: -
V gene: TRBV6-1
D gene: -
J gene: TRBJ2-1
CDR3 length: 17

CDR3 protein: CASSPSIADTQYF
CDR3 DNA: TGTGCCAGCAGCCCTAGCATTGCGGATACGCAGTATTTT
clone size: few
V gene: TRBV7-6
D gene: -
J gene: TRBJ2-3
CDR3 length: 13

CDR3 protein: CAIREGDYTEAFF
CDR3 DNA: TGTGCCATCAGGGAGGGGGATTACACTGAAGCTTTCTTT
clone size: -
V gene: TRBV10-3
D gene: -
J gene: TRBJ1-1
CDR3 length: 13

CDR3 protein: CATSEPNYNEQFF
CDR3 DNA: TGTGCCACCAGTGAGCCTAACTACAATGAGCAGTTCTTC
clone size: few
V gene: TRBV24-1
D gene: -
J gene: TRBJ2-1
CDR3 length: 13

CDR3 protein: CASTLGPDNSPLHF
CDR3 DNA: TGTGCCAGCACCCTGGGACCCGATAATTCACCCCTCCACTTT
clone size: few
V gene: TRBV12-3/TRBV12-4
D gene: -
J gene: TRBJ1-6
CDR3 length: 14

CDR3 protein: CASSLGGTGVPSEQYF
CDR3 DNA: TGTGCCAGCAGCTTGGGTGGTACGGGAGTTCCGTCCGAGCAGTACTTC
clone size: few
V gene: TRBV5-6
D gene: -
J gene: TRBJ2-7
CDR3 length: 16

CDR3 protein: CSARQAQRRFFF
CDR3 DNA: TGCAGTGCTAGACAGGCCCAGCGACGGTTTTTCTTC
clone size: few
V gene: TRBV20-1
D gene: -
J gene: TRBJ2-1
CDR3 length: 12

CDR3 protein: CASSLAGGGTQYF
CDR3 DNA: TGCGCCAGCAGTCTAGCGGGAGGGGGGACCCAGTACTTC
clone size: many
V gene: TRBV4-3
D gene: TRBD2
J gene: TRBJ2-5
CDR3 length: 13

CDR3 protein: CASSLSLKTAFF
CDR3 DNA: TGTGCCAGCAGTTTAAGCCTAAAAACGGCTTTCTTT
clone size: few
V gene: TRBV12-3/TRBV12-4
D gene: -
J gene: TRBJ1-1
CDR3 length: 12

CDR3 protein: CASSWDRTGLLTLHF
CDR3 DNA: TGTGCCAGCAGTTGGGATAGGACAGGTCTTCTAACCCTCCACTTT
clone size: -
V gene: TRBV27
D gene: TRBD1
J gene: TRBJ1-6
CDR3 length: 15

CDR3 protein: CASSLGGTQYHEQFF
CDR3 DNA: TGTGCCAGCAGCTTAGGCGGGACTCAGTACCATGAGCAGTTCTTC
clone size: -
V gene: TRBV7-9
D gene: -
J gene: TRBJ2-1
CDR3 length: 15

CDR3 protein: CASSEEGGRGGRNQPQHF
CDR3 DNA: TGTGCCAGCAGTGAAGAAGGAGGCAGGGGAGGGAGAAATCAGCCCCAGCATTTT
clone size: -
V gene: TRBV6-1
D gene: -
J gene: TRBJ1-5
CDR3 length: 18

CDR3 protein: CASTSGYEQFF
CDR3 DNA: TGTGCCAGCACTAGTGGCTATGAGCAGTTCTTC
clone size: -
V gene: TRBV6-5
D gene: -
J gene: TRBJ2-1
CDR3 length: 11

CDR3 protein: CASSQEGRGLQPQHF
CDR3 DNA: TGTGCCAGCAGCCAAGAGGGTCGAGGGTTGCAGCCCCAGCATTTT
clone size: few
V gene: TRBV4-2
D gene: -
J gene: TRBJ1-5
CDR3 length: 15

CDR3 protein: CASRLVLGAYNEQFF
CDR3 DNA: TGTGCCAGCAGACTTGTGCTGGGGGCCTACAATGAGCAGTTCTTC
clone size: -
V gene: TRBV12-3/TRBV12-4
D gene: -
J gene: TRBJ2-1
CDR3 length: 15

CDR3 protein: CASSSGTAGETQYF
CDR3 DNA: TGCGCCAGCAGCTCCGGGACAGCGGGAGAGACCCAGTACTTC
clone size: few
V gene: TRBV5-1
D gene: -
J gene: TRBJ2-5
CDR3 length: 14

CDR3 protein: CASSPMAMEGYTF
CDR3 DNA: TGTGCCAGCTCACCAATGGCAATGGAAGGCTACACCTTC
clone size: -
V gene: TRBV18
D gene: -
J gene: TRBJ1-2
CDR3 length: 13

CDR3 protein: CASSRGASAIKNIQYF
CDR3 DNA: TGTGCCAGCAGCCGAGGGGCCTCCGCAATTAAAAACATTCAGTACTTC
clone size: -
V gene: TRBV6-1
D gene: -
J gene: TRBJ2-4
CDR3 length: 16

CDR3 protein: CSANQGYEQYF
CDR3 DNA: TGCAGTGCTAATCAGGGCTACGAGCAGTACTTC
clone size: -
V gene: TRBV20-1
D gene: -
J gene: TRBJ2-7
CDR3 length: 11

CDR3 protein: CSCWSGDNEQFF
CDR3 DNA: TGCAGCTGCTGGAGCGGGGATAATGAGCAGTTCTTC
clone size: -
V gene: TRBV29-1
D gene: TRBD2
J gene: TRBJ2-1
CDR3 length: 12

CDR3 protein: CASSLVDHGTEQYF
CDR3 DNA: TGCGCCAGCAGCCTGGTGGACCACGGCACCGAGCAGTACTTC
clone size: few
V gene: TRBV5-1
D gene: -
J gene: TRBJ2-7
CDR3 length: 14

CDR3 protein: CATSATLAGLSPEQFF
CDR3 DNA: TGTGCCACCAGCGCCACACTAGCGGGCCTAAGCCCTGAGCAGTTCTTC
clone size: many
V gene: TRBV15
D gene: TRBD2
J gene: TRBJ2-1
CDR3 length: 16

CDR3 protein: CAIRSRTGPSMNTEAFF
CDR3 DNA: TGTGCCATCAGATCCCGGACAGGGCCAAGCATGAACACTGAAGCTTTCTTT
clone size: few
V gene: TRBV10-3
D gene: TRBD1
J gene: TRBJ1-1
CDR3 length: 17